Following are 2 T cell receptor beta chains from one sample sequenced in a study of T-cell reconstitution after alpha-beta-depleted transplantation in children. Unique molecular identifiers were incorporated into the prepared TCRbeta library. TCRdb reprocessed the PCR reads via MiXCR and lists one record per CDR3 protein. This table has some 150,000 distinct CDR3 sequences, more than 8% appearing once. The source material was PBMCs, mostly from graft donor cells, sampled 180 days after TCRalphabeta/CD19-depleted stem cell transplant. The source of these receptors is a female patient between 2 and 15 years old who had a stem cell transplant for congenital amegakaryocytic thrombocytopenia, so the T cells may come from the graft donor.

This clonotype has a count of ten or more. The V and J genes are TRBV27 and TRBJ2-1; weak D call: TRBD2 (6 bases). This CDR3 region has 18 residues. Germline V CDR1 and CDR2: MNHEY, SMNVEV (reference sequence). Deletions cut 2 bases from V and 4 bases from J, with 21 bases between. The CDR3 region has the DNA TGTGCCAGCAGTTTACGGGCCTGGATGGGAGGATTTTACAATGAGCAGTTCTTC. Its translation: CASSLRAWMGGFYNEQFF.

This clonotype showed up many times. This rearrangement joins TRBV7-4 to TRBJ2-7; 10 bases line up with TRBD2. Per the germline V gene, CDR1 is SGHVT and CDR2 is SQSDAQ. The CDR3 has 17 amino acids. Trimming took 5 bases from V and 4 from J; bases not matched to a gene: 14. The CDR3 DNA follows: TGTGCCAGCAGCCCCTTGACGAGGACTAGCGGATTGTACGAGCAGTACTTC. Translating gives CASSPLTRTSGLYEQYF.